This T cell receptor beta chain was retrieved from a study of radiotherapy plus CTLA-4 blockade in lung cancer. Study information: Objective response rate was around 19%; disease control rate, 25% to 35%. Study-level points and caveats: Tumor-origin TCR clones grew in blood after radiotherapy plus ipilimumab. Early blood T cell clone changes and increased post-radiation serum interferon-beta were reportedly the strongest response predictors.

Of note for this clone: Antigen: not known.

Assay: immunoSEQ multiplex PCR; the TCRdb copy retains only in-frame clones and omits some. The repertoire holds about 97,000 clones, with around 74% as singletons. Each patient with chemo-refractory metastatic non-small-cell lung cancer was treated with focal radiation plus CTLA-4 blockade using ipilimumab. The TCR sequence derives from a human donor with non-small cell lung cancer who had a partial response to radiotherapy plus ipilimumab. Some clones in this sample may be carry-over from other donors' samples. Material: peripheral blood, obtained from a patient treated with radiotherapy plus ipilimumab.

The CDR3 DNA reads TGTGCCAGCAGCTTTTTGGGGGGTTCCTACGAGCAGTACTTC. This translates into CASSFLGGSYEQYF. This chain joins TRBV5-6 and TRBJ2-7, with D perhaps TRBD2 (6 bases). The CDR3 loop spans 14 amino acids. In germline, CDR1 is SGHDT, CDR2 YYEEEE. Trimming removed 2 bases at V and 1 base at J, with 10 bases between. The variable domain in full, completed from reference TRBV5-6 and TRBJ2-7, reads DAGVTQSPTHLIKTRGQQVTLRCSPKSGHDTVSWYQQALGQGPQFIFQYYEEEERQRGNFPDRFSGHQFPNYSSELNVNALLLGDSALYLCASSFLGGSYEQYFGPGTRLTVT.